These T cell receptor beta chains were read from a single sample in a study of T cells in Graves' hyperthyroidism and ophthalmopathy. One entry per CDR3 protein results from TCRdb running MiXCR on the multiplex PCR reads. The table has 530,000 or so distinct CDR3 sequences, 15% to 20% seen once. The sample was blood. The receptors come from a woman aged 18-29 years with Graves' ophthalmopathy. The CDR3 runs from the conserved cysteine through the conserved F or W. Fields, in order: D gene, CDR3 length, clone size, V gene, J gene, CDR3 DNA, CDR3 protein. The D gene is left open where the match is weak. Expanded clones are given a class, and other clones once, few, many or no size at all.

>NA|14|NA|TRBV27|TRBJ2-7
TGTGCCAGCAGTTTAATCGGTCAGGGGTACGAGCAGTACTTC
CASSLIGQGYEQYF
>NA|14|few|TRBV6-1|TRBJ1-3
TGTGCCAGCACCCTCAGCTTCTCTGGAAACACCATATATTTT
CASTLSFSGNTIYF
>NA|17|NA|TRBV6-6|TRBJ2-7
TGTGCCAGCAGTTACCCCAGAAGCGGGCTAAGCTCCTACGAGCAGTACTTC
CASSYPRSGLSSYEQYF
>NA|16|NA|TRBV5-1|TRBJ1-6
TGCGCCAGCAGCTTGGTCGGACAGCCAGGAGATTCACCCCTCCACTTT
CASSLVGQPGDSPLHF
>NA|16|NA|TRBV4-1|TRBJ1-1
TGCGCCAGCAGCCAAGAGAAGGTTCGGGGGGCCACTGAAGCTTTCTTT
CASSQEKVRGATEAFF
>TRBD1|16|many|TRBV5-6|TRBJ1-2
TGTGCCAGCAGCTTGGACCCCAGGGGGCTGGGCTATGGCTACACCTTC
CASSLDPRGLGYGYTF
>NA|19|NA|TRBV6-2/TRBV6-3|TRBJ1-4
TGTGCCAGCAGTTACGAGACGGGGGGGGCCGGGGAAGCAGGTGAAAAACTGTTTTTT
CASSYETGGAGEAGEKLFF
>NA|15|NA|TRBV29-1|TRBJ2-5
TGCAGCGTTGAAGACCCCGGGACGGCCCAAGAGACCCAGTACTTC
CSVEDPGTAQETQYF
>NA|14|many|TRBV4-1|TRBJ2-1
TGCGCCAGCAGCCCGACATTCTCCTACAATGAGCAGTTCTTC
CASSPTFSYNEQFF
>TRBD2|18|NA|TRBV3-1|TRBJ2-1
TGTGCCAGCAGCCTCGGACTAGCGGGAGTAAGTAAAGCAAATGAGCAGTTCTTC
CASSLGLAGVSKANEQFF
>NA|16|few|TRBV5-1|TRBJ2-4
TGCGCCAGCAGCTTGGCCGGGGGTGCCGCCAAAAACATTCAGTACTTC
CASSLAGGAAKNIQYF
>TRBD2|19|many|TRBV6-1|TRBJ2-5
TGTGCCAGCAGTTCCGGGACTAGCGGGAGGAGTAAGGCGGAAGAGACCCAGTACTTC
CASSSGTSGRSKAEETQYF
>TRBD1|14|many|TRBV4-2|TRBJ2-5
TGTGCCAGCGGCAACACAGGGGGCCTAGAGACCCAGTACTTC
CASGNTGGLETQYF
>TRBD2|17|many|TRBV9|TRBJ2-3
TGTGCCAGCAGCGTAGTGGGGCTAGCGGGGGTGGCAGATACGCAGTATTTT
CASSVVGLAGVADTQYF
>NA|12|many|TRBV13|TRBJ1-3
TGTGCCAGCAGCCCCGGAGGAAACACCATATATTTT
CASSPGGNTIYF
>NA|12|many|TRBV12-3/TRBV12-4|TRBJ1-1
TGTGCCACCTCCGACAGGAACACTGAAGCTTTCTTT
CATSDRNTEAFF
>NA|13|many|TRBV7-8|TRBJ2-2
TGTGCCAGCAGTTCTCAGGGGACCGGGGAGCTGTTTTTT
CASSSQGTGELFF
>TRBD2|14|NA|TRBV7-3|TRBJ2-1
TGTGCCAGCGCCACTAGCGGCGATTACAATGAGCAGTTCTTC
CASATSGDYNEQFF